Listed here are 25 T cell receptor beta chains from one sample, sequenced in a study of T cells in Graves' hyperthyroidism and ophthalmopathy. RNA transcripts were the template for amplifying TCR beta CDR3 regions. A set of HTBI primers served as the primers for a first-round RT-PCR of the TCR CDR3. One entry per CDR3 protein results from TCRdb running MiXCR on the multiplex PCR reads. The sample contains around 700,000 distinct CDR3 sequences, about 17% of which appear only once. The specimen sequenced was blood. Receptors originate from a woman aged 45-65 years with Graves' hyperthyroidism that later progressed to Graves' ophthalmopathy.

The rearrangement links TRBV9 to TRBJ1-2; 9 nucleotides match TRBD1. Per germline, CDR1 SGDLS and CDR2 YYNGEE. The CDR3 extends over 15 amino acids. The ends lost 5 bases at V and 2 bases at J; junction bases unmatched: 7. CDR3 sequence: CASRGLGQGNYGYTF. The CDR3 bases are TGTGCCAGCAGGGGTTTGGGACAGGGAAACTATGGCTACACCTTC.

This CDR3 reads CASSQDLGARGEKLFF. The CDR3, as DNA: TGCGCCAGCAGCCAAGATTTGGGGGCGCGAGGTGAAAAACTGTTTTTT. V gene TRBV4-1 combines with J gene TRBJ1-4; D perhaps matches TRBD1 (6 bases). In germline, CDR1 is MGHRA, CDR2 YSYEKL. Trimming cost V 0 bases and J 7 bases, with 15 bases left between them. The CDR3 totals 16 residues.

The genes are TRBV13 and TRBJ2-2; 10 bases fit TRBD1. CDR3 length: 15 residues. Losses at the gene ends were 3 bases for V and 6 bases for J; bases not matched to a gene: 4. From germline, CDR1 is PRHDT and CDR2 FYEKMQ (reference sequence). CDR3 nucleotide sequence: TGTGCCAGCAGCTTTGGACAGGGGGAGGCCGGGGAGCTGTTTTTT. Protein product: CASSFGQGEAGELFF.

This clonotype was observed at least ten times. The V and J genes are TRBV4-1 and TRBJ1-2; D not resolved. V was shortened by 1 base and J by 4 bases, with 10 bases between the two germline ends. Germline loops: CDR1 MGHRA, CDR2 YSYEKL. CDR3 length: 14 residues. CDR3 in DNA: TGCGCCAGCAGCCAAGCGGACGGGCTCTATGGCTACACCTTC. Its translation: CASSQADGLYGYTF.

V is TRBV20-1 and J is TRBJ2-3; the match to TRBD2 covers 8 bases. Germline-derived CDR1 and CDR2 are DFQATT and SNEGSKA (reference sequence). J gave up 2 bases and V 5 bases, and 9 bases lay outside the gene matches. The CDR3 has 15 amino acids. CDR3 amino acids: CSAQRGREVTDTQYF. The CDR3 DNA is TGCAGTGCTCAGAGAGGGCGGGAGGTCACAGATACGCAGTATTTT.

The chain recombines TRBV6-1 with TRBJ1-5; tentatively, D is TRBD1 (5 bases). From germline, CDR1 is MNHNS and CDR2 SASEGT. The CDR3 length is 14 residues. The V gene lost 2 bases and the J gene lost 7 bases, with 12 bases spanning the gap. The CDR3 sequence is CASSEPGTWQPQHF. The DNA of the CDR3 is TGTGCCAGCAGTGAACCCGGGACCTGGCAGCCCCAGCATTTT.

At least ten counts were recorded for this clonotype. V is TRBV10-3 and J is TRBJ1-1, with TRBD1 identical over 10 bases. This CDR3 spans 14 amino acids. From germline, CDR1 is ENHRY and CDR2 SYGVKD. The V and J ends lost 3 bases and 11 bases, in that order; junction bases with no gene match: 9. The CDR3 loop reads CAISDQGQGVQAFF. CDR3 in DNA: TGTGCCATCAGTGACCAAGGACAGGGGGTACAGGCTTTCTTT.

This chain uses TRBV7-3 with TRBJ1-1; D not certain. V shed 0 bases and J shed 4 bases, with 6 bases lying between them. The CDR3 spans 13 residues. Germline V gives CDR1 SGHTA, CDR2 FQGTGA. The CDR3 nucleotides are TGTGCCAGCAGCTTAACTCAGTCCACTGAAGCTTTCTTT. This encodes CASSLTQSTEAFF.

The chain links TRBV27 to TRBJ1-6, with D possibly matching TRBD1 (5 bases). Germline CDR1 and CDR2: MNHEY and SMNVEV (reference sequence). The CDR3 loop spans 14 amino acids. Trimming cost V 4 bases and J 8 bases, with 12 bases left between them. The CDR3 sequence is CASSYGTAYSPLHF. CDR3 nucleotides: TGTGCCAGCAGTTACGGGACGGCTTATTCACCCCTCCACTTT.

This clonotype was counted a few times. The rearrangement uses TRBV2 and TRBJ1-1, with a weak D call TRBD1 (5 bases). CDR1 and CDR2 from the germline V gene are SNHLY and FYNNEI. Trimming stripped 4 bases from V and 0 bases from J, with 12 bases between. The CDR3 totals 15 residues. The CDR3 is CASSGREGMNTEAFF. CDR3 DNA: TGTGCCAGCAGTGGCAGGGAAGGGATGAACACTGAAGCTTTCTTT. Combining the CDR3 with reference TRBV2 and TRBJ1-1 gives the whole variable domain EPEVTQTPSHQVTQMGQEVILRCVPISNHLYFYWYRQILGQKVEFLVSFYNNEISEKSEIFDDQFSVERPDGSNFTLKIRSTKLEDSAMYFCASSGREGMNTEAFFGQGTRLTVV.

The chain joins TRBV5-6 to TRBJ2-7; perhaps TRBD1 as D (6 bases). Trimming removed 2 bases at V and 0 bases at J, with 18 bases between. CDR3 length: 17 residues. Germline CDR1 SGHDT, CDR2 YYEEEE. Written as DNA, the CDR3 is TGTGCCAGCAGCTTTGTACAGGGTGCCTTGATCTCCTACGAGCAGTACTTC. Translating it yields CASSFVQGALISYEQYF.

This clonotype was seen ten or more times. This chain connects TRBV18 to TRBJ1-1; D is unclear. The CDR3 contains 12 residues. Germline V gene sequence: CDR1 KGHSH, CDR2 LQKENI. Trimming left V 2 bases short and J 4 bases short, with 5 bases between. The CDR3 DNA is TGTGCCAGCTCACCAGCTATCACTGAAGCTTTCTTT. Protein product: CASSPAITEAFF.

This chain joins TRBV24-1 and TRBJ2-7, with 9 bases matching TRBD1. CDR3 length: 15 residues. J lost 6 bases, V lost 4 bases, and 9 bases had no gene match. In germline, CDR1 is KGHDR, CDR2 SFDVKD. CDR3 nucleotide sequence: TGTGCCACCAGTGACCCCGGGACAGGGCGTTTCGAGCAGTACTTC. Encoded protein: CATSDPGTGRFEQYF.

The chain combines TRBV3-1 with TRBJ1-6; 7 bases line up with TRBD1. V lost 3 bases to trimming and J lost 10 bases; unmatched junction nucleotides: 12. The length of the CDR3 is 16 residues. Germline assignment: CDR1 LGHDT and CDR2 YNNKEL (reference sequence). The CDR3 DNA reads TGTGCCAGCAGCCAGATGGGAACCCAGGGGGGGTCACCCCTCCACTTT. It is translated as CASSQMGTQGGSPLHF.

Only a few counts were recorded for this clonotype. The rearrangement uses TRBV4-1 and TRBJ1-2; 7 positions match TRBD1. The germline CDR1 and CDR2 sequences are MGHRA and YSYEKL. The length of the CDR3 is 15 residues. V shed 4 bases and J 4 bases; nucleotides not matched to a gene: 9. The CDR3 protein is CASSPGRGGSYGYTF. The CDR3 DNA follows: TGCGCCAGCAGCCCGGGCAGAGGGGGCAGCTATGGCTACACCTTC.

This clonotype was recorded at least ten times. The chain is built from TRBV5-1 and TRBJ1-2; a weak D match, TRBD1 (5 bases). There are 13 residues in the CDR3. Trimming left V 1 base short and J 4 bases short, with 8 bases between. In germline, CDR1 is SGHRS, CDR2 YFSETQ. DNA of the CDR3: TGCGCCAGCAGCTTGTGGGGGACCTATGGCTACACCTTC. Amino acids: CASSLWGTYGYTF.

The genes are TRBV10-3 and TRBJ1-1; a possible D gene is TRBD1 (5 bases). Germline V lookup: CDR1 ENHRY, CDR2 SYGVKD. The CDR3 is made up of 14 amino acids. With 3 bases removed from V and 5 bases from J, the gap between germline ends came to 13 bases. The CDR3 here is CAISDPTGGTEAFF. CDR3 DNA sequence: TGTGCCATCAGTGACCCGACGGGGGGGACTGAAGCTTTCTTT.

This clonotype was recorded a few times. A read error may produce the germline difference seen at one junction end. The chain uses TRBV12-3 or TRBV12-4 and TRBJ2-2; the D is unclear. The CDR3 covers 14 residues. CDR3: CASSLRRNPGELFF. In DNA, the CDR3 is TGTGCCAGCAGCCTCCGTCGGAACCCCGGGGAGCTGTTTTTT.

The V call is TRBV20-1, the J call TRBJ1-1, with D hard to call. The CDR3 runs to 14 residues. The V gene lost 2 bases and the J gene lost 8 bases, with 18 bases spanning the gap. Germline V gives CDR1 DFQATT, CDR2 SNEGSKA (reference sequence). CDR3 bases: TGCAGTGCTAGACGACCACAAGGGAGGAACGAAGCTTTCTTT. This codes for CSARRPQGRNEAFF.

This clonotype was detected ten times or more. V is TRBV5-1 and J is TRBJ1-5; 10 bases agree with TRBD1. The CDR3 is made up of 15 amino acids. CDR1 SGHRS and CDR2 YFSETQ come from the germline V gene. J lost 6 bases, V lost 4 bases, and 7 bases had no gene match. This chain's CDR3 is CASSPTGTGVQPQHF. In DNA, the CDR3 is TGCGCCAGCAGCCCCACTGGGACAGGGGTTCAGCCCCAGCATTTT.

The genes are TRBV5-1 and TRBJ2-3, with D uncertain. This CDR3 region has 14 residues. Germline V gene lookup returns CDR1 SGHRS and CDR2 YFSETQ. V was cut by 0 bases and J by 2 bases, with 7 bases left in between. The CDR3 here is CASSLVTVTDTQYF. The CDR3 DNA is TGCGCCAGCAGCTTGGTGACTGTCACAGATACGCAGTATTTT.

In this sample, this clonotype turned up many times. This chain uses TRBV4-1 with TRBJ1-2; 9 bases are a match to TRBD1. The CDR3 contains 16 residues. Germline lookup yields CDR1 MGHRA and CDR2 YSYEKL. V was pared by 0 bases and J by 5 bases, with 7 bases of the junction left unmatched. The CDR3 here is CASSQDDRGIQYGYTF. CDR3 sequence (DNA): TGCGCCAGCAGCCAAGATGACAGGGGGATTCAATATGGCTACACCTTC.

This clonotype was observed a few times. The final CDR3 position lacks the conserved phenylalanine or tryptophan, pointing to a likely read error. The chain carries TRBV19 and TRBJ1-5; 10 positions agree with TRBD1. The junction had 4 bases not matched to a gene; V was cut back by 7 bases and J by 1 base. The CDR3 length is 15 residues. CDR1 is LNHDA and CDR2 is SQIVND in the germline V gene (reference sequence). The CDR3 bases are TGTGCCAGTACCCCGGGACAGGGGAGCAATCAGCCCCAGCATTCT. Protein product: CASTPGQGSNQPQHS.

This rearrangement joins TRBV19 to TRBJ1-5, with D possibly TRBD1 on 6 matching bases. Trimming stripped 4 bases from V and 1 base from J, with 11 bases between. CDR1 is LNHDA and CDR2 is SQIVND in the germline V gene (reference sequence). This CDR3 spans 15 amino acids. The CDR3 DNA reads TGTGCCAGTAGTACGCGGACAGACAGCAATCAGCCCCAGCATTTT. Amino acid sequence: CASSTRTDSNQPQHF. Full variable domain (rest looked up from reference TRBV19 and TRBJ1-5): DGGITQSPKYLFRKEGQNVTLSCEQNLNHDAMYWYRQDPGQGLRLIYYSQIVNDFQKGDIAEGYSVSREKKESFPLTVTSAQKNPTAFYLCASSTRTDSNQPQHFGDGTRLSIL.

In this sample, this clonotype turned up many times. The chain links TRBV11-2 to TRBJ1-1, with no clear D. CDR1 is SGHAT, CDR2 FQNNGV, per germline. The length of the CDR3 is 11 residues. Trimming cost V 5 bases and J 6 bases, with 7 bases left between them. The CDR3 region is CASSASAEAFF. In DNA form, the CDR3 reads TGTGCCAGCAGCGCCTCGGCTGAAGCTTTCTTT.